The 30 T cell receptor beta chains reported below all come from one sample, sequenced in a study of CD8 T cells in Susac syndrome (dated by TCRdb to between 2018 and 2021). Library preparation was by the immunoSEQ multiplex PCR assay. RNA was extracted using the RNeasy kit, and roughly 0.5 to 1 ug of the RNA was reverse transcribed with random hexamers. TCRdb reprocessed the public reads (quality trimming at Q25 with fastp, clone calling with MiXCR) and kept in-frame beta chains. Every CDR3 protein is listed once, alongside the most common genes and DNA of its rows. This sample is represented by 200,000 to 250,000 distinct CDR3 sequences; around 95% of them were singletons. The top ten clones comprise 0.095% of the sample. Sequencing used CD4+ T cells from PBMCs. These TCRs come from a human donor with multiple sclerosis.

This clonotype was observed once. The chain uses TRBV23-1 and TRBJ2-7; 8 positions match TRBD1. TRBV23-1 is recorded as an ORF, its role being uncertain. CDR3 length: 16 residues. The V segment lost 2 bases and the J segment 2 bases; nucleotides outside the gene matches: 8. The CDR3 bases are TGCGCCAGCAGTCAAAACGACAGGGGCCCTGCCTACGAGCAGTACTTC. Translated, it gives CASSQNDRGPAYEQYF.

This chain connects TRBV2 to TRBJ2-7; D is possibly TRBD1 or TRBD2 (5 bases each). The CDR3 is made up of 13 amino acids. V gave up 6 bases and J gave up 7 bases, with 16 bases separating them. Germline CDR1 reads SNHLY; CDR2 reads FYNNEI. The CDR3 DNA reads as TGTGCCAGCAGGACAGAGTACCCGGGAGAGCAGTACTTC. As protein: CASRTEYPGEQYF.

This chain joins TRBV20-1 and TRBJ2-5; 8 nucleotides match TRBD1. The trim removed 3 bases at V and 5 bases at J, leaving 14 bases unmatched. The CDR3 covers 16 residues. Germline CDR1 and CDR2: DFQATT and SNEGSKA (reference sequence). The CDR3 nucleotides read TGCAGTGCTAGGTTACCCCCGGCAGGGGGCGGGGAGACCCAGTACTTC. It encodes CSARLPPAGGGETQYF.

The CDR3 loop is CASSVAWTGDYGYTF. CDR3 nucleotide sequence: TGTGCCAGCAGCGTAGCGTGGACAGGGGACTATGGCTACACCTTC. The V and J genes are TRBV9 and TRBJ1-2; 9 bases are shared with TRBD1. After removal of 0 bases from V and 3 bases from J, the junction contained 3 bases not matched to a gene. Germline V gene data show CDR1 as SGDLS and CDR2 as YYNGEE. There are 15 residues in the CDR3.

This sequence joins TRBV15 and TRBJ2-1; 8 positions agree with TRBD2. The V gene's germline CDR1 is LNHNV and CDR2 YYDKDF (reference sequence). The length of the CDR3 is 14 residues. V lost 8 bases, J lost 3 bases, and 6 bases stayed unmatched. The CDR3 DNA reads TGTGCCACCGCGCGGGGGGCAGACTACAATGAGCAGTTCTTC. This codes for CATARGADYNEQFF.

This chain links TRBV27 with TRBJ1-4; tentative D call: TRBD1 (6 bases). V was shortened by 4 bases and J by 8 bases, with 14 bases between the two germline ends. The germline V gene encodes CDR1 MNHEY and CDR2 SMNVEV (reference sequence). This CDR3 region has 14 residues. The CDR3 nucleotides read TGTGCCAGCAGTTACCGAGGGGGATACGAAAAACTGTTTTTT. Protein product: CASSYRGGYEKLFF.

The CDR3 protein is CASSPPTGTDTQYF. CDR3 coding DNA: TGTGCCAGCTCACCCCCGACTGGCACAGATACGCAGTATTTT. V is TRBV18 and J is TRBJ2-3; D call uncertain. The V and J ends lost 3 bases and 1 base respectively, with 8 bases between them. Germline V gives CDR1 KGHSH, CDR2 LQKENI. CDR3 length equals 14 residues.

In its sample, this clonotype was seen once. V usage is TRBV15 and J usage is TRBJ2-2; no clear D gene. V lost 5 bases, J lost 7 bases, and 23 bases lay in between. This CDR3 spans 17 amino acids. The germline V gene encodes CDR1 LNHNV and CDR2 YYDKDF (reference sequence). CDR3 residues: CATSPDPLATDLGELFF. The CDR3 DNA follows: TGTGCCACCAGCCCAGACCCCCTCGCCACAGACCTCGGGGAGCTGTTTTTT.

V gene TRBV12-3 or TRBV12-4 combines with J gene TRBJ2-1, with 8 bases identical to TRBD2. Trimming took 3 bases from V and 8 from J; bases not matched to a gene: 6. The CDR3 loop spans 14 amino acids. The DNA for the CDR3 is TGTGCCAGCAGTTTCGGGGGGGCATTCGATGAGCAGTTCTTC. Its translation: CASSFGGAFDEQFF.

The chain is built from TRBV2 and TRBJ1-5; D is ambiguous. CDR3 length: 12 amino acids. Trimming removed 3 bases from V and 5 bases from J, with 5 bases in between. Germline CDR1 SNHLY, CDR2 FYNNEI. The CDR3 loop is CASSDSDQPQHF. The CDR3 coding sequence is TGTGCCAGCAGTGACAGTGATCAGCCCCAGCATTTT.

V usage is TRBV4-2 and J usage is TRBJ2-1; TRBD2 matches 7 bases. CDR1 is LGHNA and CDR2 is YNFKEQ in the germline V gene. CDR3 size: 15 residues. V gave up 4 bases and J gave up 2 bases; unmatched junction bases: 5. As DNA, the CDR3 is TGTGCCAGCAGCCGAGGGGAGGGCGCCTACAATGAGCAGTTCTTC. Translated: CASSRGEGAYNEQFF.

This chain connects TRBV2 to TRBJ1-5, with 7 bases identical to TRBD1. CDR3 size: 14 residues. Germline CDR1 and CDR2: SNHLY and FYNNEI. Trimming removed 8 bases from V and 2 bases from J; junction bases left unmatched: 6. This CDR3 reads CASHRGNGNQPQHF. Here the CDR3 DNA reads TGTGCCAGCCACAGGGGAAACGGCAATCAGCCCCAGCATTTT.

This chain connects TRBV25-1 to TRBJ1-6; no reliable D call. CDR3 length: 14 amino acids. V was trimmed by 4 bases and J by 10 bases, leaving 14 bases between them. Germline-derived CDR1 and CDR2 are MGHDK and SYGVNS. In nucleotides, the CDR3 is TGTGCCAGCAGTGTTGTTGGAGGGAGGTCACCCCTCCACTTT. Amino acid sequence: CASSVVGGRSPLHF.

The chain combines TRBV29-1 with TRBJ1-2, with TRBD1 matching 7 bases. Germline loops: CDR1 SQVTM, CDR2 ANQGSEA. The trim removed 7 bases at V and 4 bases at J, leaving 6 bases unmatched. There are 12 residues in the CDR3. CDR3 sequence reads: CSAATGIYGYTF. The CDR3 DNA follows: TGCAGCGCCGCGACAGGGATCTATGGCTACACCTTC.

This clonotype has just one count. In nucleotides, the CDR3 is TGTGCCGCCGACGACGGCGCTAGCACAGATACGCAGTATTTT. Its translation is CAADDGASTDTQYF. The chain links TRBV10-3 to TRBJ2-3; D unclear. The germline V gene encodes CDR1 ENHRY and CDR2 SYGVKD. This CDR3 spans 14 amino acids. V was trimmed by 11 bases and J by 0 bases, leaving 15 bases between them.

The rearrangement uses TRBV7-3 and TRBJ2-7, with a tentative D call TRBD1 (7 bases). The CDR3 length is 13 residues. Germline V gene lookup returns CDR1 SGHTA and CDR2 FQGTGA. The ends were cut back, 4 bases at V and 4 bases at J, with 11 bases in the middle. Written as DNA, the CDR3 is TGTGCCAGCAGCTCAGCAGGGGGGTACGAGCAGTACTTC. Amino acids: CASSSAGGYEQYF.

V is TRBV7-9 and J is TRBJ2-1, with D maybe TRBD2 (5 bases). Germline V gene data show CDR1 as SEHNR and CDR2 as FQNEAQ (reference sequence). Deletions cut 4 bases from V and 7 bases from J, with 8 bases between. The CDR3 is made up of 12 amino acids. The CDR3 bases are TGTGCCAGCAGCTCACGGGGTAATGAGCAGTTCTTC. Translation gives CASSSRGNEQFF.

This sequence joins TRBV20-1 and TRBJ1-2; no clear D. The V and J ends lost 3 bases and 5 bases respectively, with 10 bases between them. This CDR3 comprises 12 residues. Germline V lookup: CDR1 DFQATT, CDR2 SNEGSKA (reference sequence). The CDR3 sequence is CSASIRPYGYTF. Written as DNA, the CDR3 is TGCAGTGCTAGTATCAGGCCTTATGGCTACACCTTC.

V is TRBV29-1 and J is TRBJ2-2, with TRBD1 matching over 9 bases. This CDR3 spans 14 amino acids. V shed 6 bases and J 6 bases; nucleotides not matched to a gene: 8. CDR1 is SQVTM and CDR2 is ANQGSEA in the germline V gene. DNA for the CDR3: TGCAGCGTCTCCGGGACAGGGATCCCCGGGGAGCTGTTTTTT. The encoded protein is CSVSGTGIPGELFF.

The rearrangement joins TRBV23-1 to TRBJ2-1; 12 positions agree with TRBD2. TRBV23-1 falls under the ORF class, with uncertain function. The junction had 7 bases not matched to a gene; V was cut back by 6 bases and J by 4 bases. The CDR3 extends over 16 amino acids. As DNA, the CDR3 is TGCGCCAGCAGACAGACTAGCGGGAGATCGTACAATGAGCAGTTCTTC. The encoded protein is CASRQTSGRSYNEQFF.

This rearrangement joins TRBV18 to TRBJ2-5; D uncertain. V was clipped by 5 bases and J by 0 bases, with 7 bases between them. Germline V lookup: CDR1 KGHSH, CDR2 LQKENI. This CDR3 region has 13 residues. CDR3 coding DNA: TGTGCCAGCTCAAGGAAAAACCAAGAGACCCAGTACTTC. Translation: CASSRKNQETQYF. The full variable domain, its missing parts supplied by reference TRBV18 and TRBJ2-5, is NAGVMQNPRHLVRRRGQEARLRCSPMKGHSHVYWYRQLPEEGLKFMVYLQKENIIDESGMPKERFSAEFPKEGPSILRIQQVVRGDSAAYFCASSRKNQETQYFGPGTRLLVL.

This clonotype was picked up one time. The V gene is TRBV9, the J gene TRBJ2-3; D is unclear. CDR1 SGDLS and CDR2 YYNGEE come from the germline V gene. The CDR3 totals 15 residues. Between the trimmed V and J ends, which lost 0 bases and 0 bases, there was a span of 8 bases. The DNA of the CDR3 is TGTGCCAGCAGCGTAGTGGCGGCCAGCACAGATACGCAGTATTTT. Its translation: CASSVVAASTDTQYF. Based on the CDR3 plus reference TRBV9 and TRBJ2-3, the full variable domain is DSGVTQTPKHLITATGQRVTLRCSPRSGDLSVYWYQQSLDQGLQFLIQYYNGEERAKGNILERFSAQQFPDLHSELNLSSLELGDSALYFCASSVVAASTDTQYFGPGTRLTVL.

The V gene is TRBV11-2, the J gene TRBJ2-1; perhaps TRBD2 as D (5 bases). Germline CDR1 and CDR2: SGHAT and FQNNGV. The CDR3 spans 12 residues. With 5 bases removed from V and 9 bases from J, the gap between germline ends came to 11 bases. CDR3 sequence: CASSPSRAEQFF. The DNA for the CDR3 is TGTGCCAGCAGCCCCTCGCGGGCTGAGCAGTTCTTC. The full variable domain, its missing parts supplied by reference TRBV11-2 and TRBJ2-1, is EAGVAQSPRYKIIEKRQSVAFWCNPISGHATLYWYQQILGQGPKLLIQFQNNGVVDDSQLPKDRFSAERLKGVDSTLKIQPAKLEDSAVYLCASSPSRAEQFFGPGTRLTVL.

The V and J genes are TRBV19 and TRBJ1-5, with D hard to call. This CDR3 is built from 15 residues. The germline gives CDR1 LNHDA, CDR2 SQIVND (reference sequence). Trimming took off 7 bases at V and 0 bases at J, with 13 bases between the two ends. This CDR3 is CASNVGRTSNQPQHF. The CDR3 nucleotides are TGTGCCAGTAACGTCGGCAGGACTAGCAATCAGCCCCAGCATTTT.

The chain couples TRBV20-1 to TRBJ2-7; D perhaps matches TRBD1 (6 bases). The germline V and J ends were trimmed by 3 bases and 0 bases, with 9 bases remaining between them. The CDR3 has 13 amino acids. Germline CDR1 reads DFQATT; CDR2 reads SNEGSKA (reference sequence). The CDR3 DNA follows: TGCAGTGCTAGTGGGGACACCTCCTACGAGCAGTACTTC. Its protein is CSASGDTSYEQYF.

The chain links TRBV20-1 to TRBJ2-1; 7 positions agree with TRBD2. The CDR3 runs to 16 residues. Germline CDR1 DFQATT, CDR2 SNEGSKA (reference sequence). V trimming: 0 bases; J trimming: 5 bases; junction bases outside the gene matches: 10. CDR3 DNA sequence: TGCAGTGCTAGAGAGGAGGAACTAGCGCCTAACAATGAGCAGTTCTTC. Protein sequence: CSAREEELAPNNEQFF.

The rearrangement uses TRBV7-3 and TRBJ2-1; 10 bases are shared with TRBD1. The CDR3 length is 16 residues. CDR1 is SGHTA and CDR2 is FQGTGA in the germline V gene. The V gene end was trimmed by 5 bases and the J gene end by 5 bases; junction bases not matched to a gene: 9. This CDR3 is CASSPTRDRGNNEQFF. The CDR3 bases are TGTGCCAGCAGCCCCACCCGGGACAGGGGTAACAATGAGCAGTTCTTC.

The genes are TRBV28 and TRBJ1-1; D call uncertain. The CDR3 runs 12 residues. Deletions cut 6 bases from V and 5 bases from J, with 10 bases between. Looked up from germline, CDR1 is MDHEN and CDR2 is SYDVKM. In DNA form, the CDR3 reads TGTGCCAGCAGATTTCCGATGACTGAAGCTTTCTTT. Protein: CASRFPMTEAFF.

The chain employs TRBV9 and TRBJ2-6, with 7 bases identical to TRBD1. This CDR3 is 13 amino acids long. The germline V gene encodes CDR1 SGDLS and CDR2 YYNGEE. V shed 7 bases and J 8 bases; nucleotides not matched to a gene: 6. CDR3 residues: CASSDRWTNVLTF. Written as DNA, the CDR3 is TGTGCCAGCTCGGACAGGTGGACCAACGTCCTGACTTTC.

The chain carries TRBV20-1 and TRBJ2-7; either TRBD1 or TRBD2 may supply D (5 bases each). V lost 5 bases and J lost 0, with 11 bases in between. CDR1 is DFQATT, CDR2 SNEGSKA, per germline (reference sequence). The CDR3 covers 13 residues. This chain's CDR3 is CSAVGDGSYEQYF. The CDR3 DNA follows: TGCAGTGCTGTAGGGGACGGCTCCTACGAGCAGTACTTC.